This T cell receptor (beta chain) was identified during a study of blood T cell repertoires in COVID-19. The V end was cut by 6 bases, the J end by 0 bases, with 3 bases between. Germline CDR1 is DFQATT and CDR2 is SNEGSKA (reference sequence). CDR3 length equals 11 residues. Produced via immunoSEQ multiplex PCR; TCRdb's table is partial and in-frame only. The table has about 290,000 clones, about nine tenths seen once. The clonotype originates from a woman in her thirties with active or convalescent COVID-19. Specimen: peripheral blood. The rearrangement links TRBV20-1 to TRBJ1-3; D remains unclear. CDR3 sequence: CSAHSGNTIYF. CDR3 DNA: TGCAGTGCACACTCTGGAAACACCATATATTTT.